This T cell receptor (beta chain) was sequenced during a study of cytomegalovirus exposure and HLA in healthy donors. A multiplex PCR was run with 60 Vbeta primers and 13 Jbeta primers. Measured with immunoSEQ multiplex PCR; TCRdb has only the in-frame clones, and not every one. The data show about 160,000 clones, roughly 80% seen once. Trimming cost V 7 bases and J 3 bases; bases outside gene matches: 7. The CDR3 consists of 14 residues. Germline CDR1 MNHEY, CDR2 SVGAGI. Sequenced sample: PBMCs. This chain links TRBV6-5 with TRBJ2-3; 7 nucleotides match TRBD1. The sequence was collected from a male donor in good health and CMV-seropositive. The chain's CDR3 is CASTPPGGTDTQYF. In nucleotides, the CDR3 is TGTGCCAGCACCCCGCCAGGGGGTACAGATACGCAGTATTTT.